This T cell receptor beta chain was identified in a study of T-cell reconstitution after alpha-beta-depleted transplantation in children. A TCRbeta library incorporating unique molecular identifiers was prepared. TCRdb recomputed calls from the PCR reads with MiXCR, one row per CDR3 protein. The data contain 500,000 to 600,000 distinct CDR3 sequences, approximately 32% of them singletons. Germline V gives CDR1 SGHRS, CDR2 YFSETQ. Deletions cut 0 bases from V and 1 base from J, with 7 bases between. The CDR3 runs to 14 residues. This clonotype was counted at least ten times. The sequence was obtained from a human donor who donated a stem cell graft to a child with aplastic anemia. The chain uses TRBV5-1 and TRBJ1-1, with D perhaps TRBD1 (5 bases). The specimen was PBMCs from the stem cell graft donor, collected from the stem cell graft. The CDR3 bases are TGCGCCAGCAGCTTGGACAGGACGAACACTGAAGCTTTCTTT. Its translation: CASSLDRTNTEAFF.